Shown below are 20 T cell receptor beta chains from a single sample sequenced in a study of blood T cell repertoires in COVID-19. Here immunoSEQ multiplex PCR was the method, and the copy in TCRdb shows in-frame clones only, minus some. The repertoire holds around 100,000 clones, with roughly 81% as singletons. The sequenced material came from peripheral blood. The receptors were sampled from a human donor in a cohort sampled during active COVID-19.

The J gene is TRBJ1-5, the V gene TRBV4-3, with D perhaps TRBD1 (5 bases). CDR3 length equals 16 residues. Trimming removed 0 bases at V and 6 bases at J, with 15 bases between. The V gene's germline CDR1 is LGHNA and CDR2 YSLEER. This CDR3 is CASSQDRGGYSQPQHF. In DNA form, the CDR3 reads TGCGCCAGCAGCCAAGATCGGGGGGGGTATAGTCAGCCCCAGCATTTT.

The rearrangement uses TRBV27 and TRBJ2-7, with 7 bases aligning to TRBD1. V was pared by 6 bases and J by 0 bases, with 8 bases of the junction left unmatched. The CDR3 has 15 residues. The germline V gene has CDR1 MNHEY and CDR2 SMNVEV (reference sequence). The DNA of the CDR3 is TGTGCCAGCAGATTAGGGACAGAAATCTCCTACGAGCAGTACTTC. It specifies CASRLGTEISYEQYF.

The chain uses TRBV11-1 and TRBJ2-3; TRBD2 is a possible D gene (5 bases). Deletions cut 10 bases from V and 0 bases from J, with 17 bases between. Germline lookup yields CDR1 SGHAT and CDR2 FQDESV (reference sequence). This CDR3 has 15 amino acids. Written as DNA, the CDR3 is TGTGCCACTAGCCTACAGATCGGTAGCACAGATACGCAGTATTTT. This translates into CATSLQIGSTDTQYF. Using reference TRBV11-1 and TRBJ2-3 for the parts outside the CDR3, the full variable domain is EAEVAQSPRYKITEKSQAVAFWCDPISGHATLYWYRQILGQGPELLVQFQDESVVDDSQLPKDRFSAERLKGVDSTLKIQPAELGDSAMYLCATSLQIGSTDTQYFGPGTRLTVL.

This clone was recorded once. The chain couples TRBV19 to TRBJ2-3, with D possibly TRBD2 on 5 matching bases. The CDR3 is 14 residues long. The V gene lost 3 bases and the J gene lost 5 bases, with 12 bases spanning the gap. Germline V gene sequence: CDR1 LNHDA, CDR2 SQIVND (reference sequence). For the CDR3, the DNA is TGTGCCAGTAGTATTCGAGGGATTGGAGATACGCAGTATTTT. As protein: CASSIRGIGDTQYF.

CDR3 in DNA: TGTGCCAGCACCAAAGTGGGACAGGGTAGCTCCTACGAGCAGTACTTC. The encoded protein is CASTKVGQGSSYEQYF. The genes are TRBV5-8 and TRBJ2-7, with 9 nucleotides matching TRBD1. There are 16 residues in the CDR3. The junction had 10 bases not matched to a gene; V was cut back by 6 bases and J by 0 bases. Germline V gene lookup returns CDR1 SGHTS and CDR2 YDEGEE.

The chain recombines TRBV9 with TRBJ1-2; 10 bases are shared with TRBD1. The V and J ends lost 4 bases and 8 bases, in that order; junction bases with no gene match: 11. This CDR3 is built from 15 residues. Looked up from germline, CDR1 is SGDLS and CDR2 is YYNGEE. Here the CDR3 DNA reads TGTGCCAGCAGCCCAAGACAGGGGGCGTCTCTGGGCTACACCTTC. This translates into CASSPRQGASLGYTF. Variable domain in full (rest from reference TRBV9 and TRBJ1-2): DSGVTQTPKHLITATGQRVTLRCSPRSGDLSVYWYQQSLDQGLQFLIQYYNGEERAKGNILERFSAQQFPDLHSELNLSSLELGDSALYFCASSPRQGASLGYTFGSGTRLTVV.

V usage is TRBV9 and J usage is TRBJ2-7; TRBD1 is a possible D gene (6 bases). V was pared by 0 bases and J by 5 bases, with 18 bases between. The CDR3 consists of 16 residues. Germline CDR1 and CDR2: SGDLS and YYNGEE. The chain's CDR3 is CASSVELLAGEDEQYF. CDR3 in DNA: TGTGCCAGCAGCGTAGAATTGTTGGCAGGGGAAGACGAGCAGTACTTC.

The rearrangement joins TRBV5-1 to TRBJ1-3; no definite D call. The CDR3 is 14 residues long. Germline CDR1 SGHRS, CDR2 YFSETQ. V lost 0 bases, J lost 0 bases, and 4 bases lay in between. The CDR3 nucleotides are TGCGCCAGCAGCTTGGACAACTCTGGAAACACCATATATTTT. It specifies CASSLDNSGNTIYF.

Here the CDR3 DNA reads TGTGCCAGCAGCCAAGGATACGGAGCAACTAATGAAAAACTGTTTTTT. Its protein product is CASSQGYGATNEKLFF. The chain couples TRBV14 to TRBJ1-4; the D is unclear. The CDR3 extends over 16 amino acids. Trimming cost V 1 base and J 0 bases, with 9 bases left between them. Germline CDR1 is SGHDN and CDR2 is FVKESK.

The CDR3 protein is CASSTTGRVHEAFF. CDR3 nucleotide sequence: TGTGCCAGCAGCACCACCGGGCGGGTACATGAAGCTTTCTTT. V and J are TRBV28 and TRBJ1-1, with no clear D. This CDR3 is built from 14 residues. V shed 6 bases and J shed 7 bases, with 18 bases lying between them. CDR1 is MDHEN, CDR2 SYDVKM, per germline.

The chain has TRBV5-4 and TRBJ2-6; possibly TRBD1 for D (6 bases). The CDR3 consists of 17 residues. Between the trimmed V and J ends, which lost 3 bases and 2 bases, there was a span of 15 bases. Germline V gives CDR1 SGHNT, CDR2 YYREEE (reference sequence). The chain's CDR3 is CASSSPTEGAGANVLTF. In DNA form, the CDR3 reads TGTGCCAGCAGCTCACCCACCGAGGGGGCTGGGGCCAACGTCCTGACTTTC.

This clone was detected a few times. The chain is built from TRBV7-2 and TRBJ2-3; 7 nucleotides align to TRBD1. CDR1 and CDR2 (germline): SGHTA, FQGNSA. This CDR3 is built from 13 residues. With V trimmed by 4 bases and J by 4 bases, 2 bases remained unmatched. CDR3 amino acids: CASSYRGADTQYF. Here the CDR3 DNA reads TGTGCCAGCAGCTACAGGGGTGCAGATACGCAGTATTTT.

CDR3 bases: TGTGCCAGCAGCGTTTTGACAGGGAGCGGGGAGACCCAGTACTTC. Translating it yields CASSVLTGSGETQYF. This rearrangement joins TRBV7-9 to TRBJ2-5; perhaps TRBD1 as D (7 bases). The CDR3 is 15 residues long. Per germline, CDR1 SEHNR and CDR2 FQNEAQ (reference sequence). Trimming removed 5 bases from V and 5 bases from J, with 18 bases in between.

The chain is built from TRBV5-1 and TRBJ2-7; 10 bases line up with TRBD2. The V gene end was trimmed by 6 bases and the J gene end by 2 bases; junction bases not matched to a gene: 5. The germline CDR1 and CDR2 sequences are SGHRS and YFSETQ. This CDR3 has 14 amino acids. CDR3 amino acids: CASKVLAGAYEQYF. CDR3 DNA: TGCGCCAGCAAGGTCCTAGCGGGAGCCTACGAGCAGTACTTC.

The chain joins TRBV4-1 to TRBJ2-2, with D possibly matching TRBD1 (5 bases). Trimming pared 5 bases from V and 7 bases from J, leaving 8 bases between. From germline, CDR1 is MGHRA and CDR2 YSYEKL. The CDR3 length is 12 residues. The CDR3 here is CASSSRGGELFF. In nucleotides, the CDR3 is TGCGCCAGCAGCTCAAGGGGCGGGGAGCTGTTTTTT.

The chain employs TRBV7-2 and TRBJ1-5; D is unclear. This CDR3 is built from 12 residues. Germline CDR1 reads SGHTA; CDR2 reads FQGNSA. V shed 3 bases and J shed 4 bases, with 4 bases lying between them. The CDR3 loop is CASSFLNQPQHF. The CDR3 DNA sequence: TGTGCCAGCAGCTTCCTTAATCAGCCCCAGCATTTT.

The gene calls are TRBV4-1 and TRBJ2-1; D unclear. Trimming removed 0 bases at V and 6 bases at J, with 18 bases between. The length of the CDR3 is 17 residues. Germline V gene sequence: CDR1 MGHRA, CDR2 YSYEKL. Here the CDR3 reads CASSQEAPGAFSNEQFF. The CDR3 nucleotides are TGCGCCAGCAGCCAAGAAGCCCCAGGCGCCTTTAGCAATGAGCAGTTCTTC.

This clone was seen only a few times. This rearrangement joins TRBV18 to TRBJ1-1; D is unclear. V gave up 1 base and J gave up 1 base, with 4 bases separating them. The CDR3 spans 13 residues. The V gene's germline CDR1 is KGHSH and CDR2 LQKENI. CDR3 DNA sequence: TGTGCCAGCTCACCACGGCAGAACACTGAAGCTTTCTTT. Protein product: CASSPRQNTEAFF.

The chain uses TRBV11-2 and TRBJ2-1; D perhaps matches TRBD1 (8 bases). Germline values: CDR1 SGHAT, CDR2 FQNNGV. The ends were cut back, 5 bases at V and 9 bases at J, with 20 bases in the middle. The CDR3 length is 15 residues. The CDR3 here is CASSTNRGTGGEQFF. As DNA, the CDR3 is TGTGCCAGCAGCACCAACAGGGGGACGGGGGGTGAGCAGTTCTTC. Together with reference TRBV11-2 and TRBJ2-1, the CDR3 gives the full variable domain: EAGVAQSPRYKIIEKRQSVAFWCNPISGHATLYWYQQILGQGPKLLIQFQNNGVVDDSQLPKDRFSAERLKGVDSTLKIQPAKLEDSAVYLCASSTNRGTGGEQFFGPGTRLTVL.

The chain carries TRBV6-2 or TRBV6-3 and TRBJ2-2, with 9 bases lining up with TRBD2. The V gene end was trimmed by 4 bases and the J gene end by 4 bases; junction bases not matched to a gene: 10. The CDR3 consists of 17 residues. The germline gives CDR1 MNHEY, CDR2 SVGEGT. CDR3 in DNA: TGTGCCAGCAGTTTCGGTGGCGGGGGGGCCGCCACCGGGGAGCTGTTTTTT. Its protein is CASSFGGGGAATGELFF.